The 25 T cell receptor beta chains reported below all come from one sample, sequenced in a study of T-cell reconstitution after alpha-beta-depleted transplantation in children. Unique molecular identifiers tagged the TCRbeta library. TCRdb used MiXCR to reprocess the PCR reads, holding one entry per CDR3 protein. This sample yields about 460,000 distinct CDR3 sequences, of which roughly a tenth are seen a single time; 2% belongs to the top ten. The source was PBMCs, collected before TCRalphabeta/CD19-depleted stem cell transplant. These receptors were collected from a child between 2 and 9 years old with inherited bone marrow failure, due to receive a stem cell transplant.

This clonotype has ten or more counts. J is TRBJ2-1 and V is TRBV5-1; D unresolved. Germline-derived CDR1 and CDR2 are SGHRS and YFSETQ. The CDR3 has 14 residues. Trimming took 1 base from V and 5 from J, leaving 10 bases between them. CDR3 in DNA: TGCGCCAGCAGCTTGATTGAACCCGACAATGAGCAGTTCTTC. Amino acids: CASSLIEPDNEQFF.

This clonotype was counted many times. The rearrangement joins TRBV6-2 or TRBV6-3 to TRBJ2-6; D is possibly TRBD1 (6 bases). Germline CDR1 and CDR2: MNHEY and SVGEGT. This CDR3 is built from 16 residues. The ends were cut back, 4 bases at V and 0 bases at J, with 10 bases in the middle. The CDR3 protein is CASSWDTRSGANVLTF. In DNA form, the CDR3 reads TGTGCCAGCAGTTGGGACACACGCTCTGGGGCCAACGTCCTGACTTTC.

The count of this clonotype is one. Relative to the germline gene, one junction end is altered; a read error may explain this. The V and J genes are TRBV20-1 and TRBJ2-1, with D possibly TRBD2 on 5 matching bases. This CDR3 has 11 residues. The germline V gene has CDR1 DFQATT and CDR2 SNEGSKA (reference sequence). In DNA, the CDR3 is TGCAGTGCGAGGGCAGACAATGAGCACTTCTTC. It translates to CSARADNEHFF.

This clonotype appeared a few times. The chain recombines TRBV6-6 with TRBJ2-7; 8 bases fit TRBD1. V shed 8 bases and J 3 bases; nucleotides not matched to a gene: 3. CDR1 and CDR2 (germline): MNHNY, SVGAGI (reference sequence). This CDR3 has 12 amino acids. The CDR3 coding sequence is TGTGCCAGCTGTGGACAGGGCTACGAGCAGTACTTC. Translated, it gives CASCGQGYEQYF.

This clonotype has ten or more counts. The genes are TRBV5-1 and TRBJ2-2, with D unresolved. The germline CDR1 and CDR2 sequences are SGHRS and YFSETQ. This CDR3 has 15 residues. V lost 0 bases, J lost 1 base, and 7 bases lay in between. CDR3 loop: CASSLGNLNTGELFF. As DNA, the CDR3 is TGCGCCAGCAGCTTGGGCAACCTGAACACCGGGGAGCTGTTTTTT.

On this clonotype: A much bigger clone sits one base away, suggesting this may be a read error. The chain has TRBV12-3 or TRBV12-4 and TRBJ2-2; no clear D. V lost 1 base to trimming and J lost 6 bases, with 12 bases between them. This CDR3 spans 15 amino acids. In DNA, the CDR3 is TGTGCCAGCAGTTTAGGGCCTGCTTTGGCCGGGGAGCTGTTTTTT. Translated: CASSLGPALAGELFF.

The table lists this clonotype with a few counts. The CDR3 nucleotides read TGTGCCAGCAGTTTGGCCCCTTTTGCGGGAGTAAGCAATGAGCAGTTCTTC. Encoded protein: CASSLAPFAGVSNEQFF. V usage is TRBV12-3 or TRBV12-4 and J usage is TRBJ2-1; 7 bases map to TRBD2. V gave up 3 bases and J gave up 6 bases; unmatched junction bases: 14. This CDR3 has 17 residues.

This clonotype was seen more than once but under ten times. The V gene is TRBV6-5, the J gene TRBJ1-1; no firm D call. Trimming took off 2 bases at V and 4 bases at J, with 14 bases between the two ends. From germline, CDR1 is MNHEY and CDR2 SVGAGI. This CDR3 is 15 amino acids long. CDR3 DNA: TGTGCCAGCAGTTACCCGACGAAGTCGGGCACTGAAGCTTTCTTT. Translation: CASSYPTKSGTEAFF.

V is TRBV6-1 and J is TRBJ2-1; no clear D. The CDR3 has 15 residues. Trimming stripped 1 base from V and 7 bases from J, with 14 bases between. CDR1 and CDR2 from the germline V gene are MNHNS and SASEGT. CDR3 amino acids: CASSEGLGIGNEQFF. As DNA, the CDR3 is TGTGCCAGCAGTGAAGGTCTGGGAATCGGGAATGAGCAGTTCTTC.

V gene TRBV19 combines with J gene TRBJ1-1; possibly TRBD1 for D (5 bases). The V gene lost 5 bases and the J gene lost 1 base, with 11 bases spanning the gap. The CDR3 loop spans 14 amino acids. The germline V gene encodes CDR1 LNHDA and CDR2 SQIVND (reference sequence). For the CDR3, the DNA is TGTGCCAGTAGTTGGCAGGGAGGGAACACTGAAGCTTTCTTT. Its translation is CASSWQGGNTEAFF.

Regarding this clonotype: A much larger clone differs from this one at a single base, so this may be a read error. The chain couples TRBV11-2 to TRBJ1-2; D remains unclear. Germline CDR1 reads SGHAT; CDR2 reads FQNNGV. V dropped 1 base and J dropped 4 bases, with 10 bases sitting between them. This CDR3 spans 14 amino acids. The CDR3 region is CASSLGPPGYGYTF. CDR3 sequence (DNA): TGTGCCAGCAGCTTAGGTCCACCGGGCTATGGCTACACCTTC.

This clonotype was found many times. The J gene is TRBJ2-1, the V gene TRBV12-3 or TRBV12-4; D might be TRBD1 (6 bases). Trimming took 7 bases from V and 4 from J, leaving 17 bases between them. This CDR3 has 15 amino acids. CDR3 DNA sequence: TGTGCCAGCACCCTTTGGGGCAGGGGATACAATGAGCAGTTCTTC. It yields the protein CASTLWGRGYNEQFF.

The chain joins TRBV7-2 to TRBJ2-7; D perhaps matches TRBD1 (5 bases). V shed 5 bases and J shed 7 bases, with 18 bases lying between them. This CDR3 has 14 amino acids. Germline CDR1 and CDR2: SGHTA and FQGNSA. The DNA for the CDR3 is TGTGCCAGCAGCGAAGTCCAGGGCGGTAAGGAGCAGTACTTC. Protein: CASSEVQGGKEQYF.

There are a few counts of this clonotype. V and J are TRBV20-1 and TRBJ2-2; D possibly corresponds to TRBD2 (5 bases). This CDR3 has 14 amino acids. Per germline, CDR1 DFQATT and CDR2 SNEGSKA (reference sequence). The V gene lost 0 bases and the J gene lost 5 bases, with 10 bases spanning the gap. CDR3 loop: CSARDHTGTGELFF. The CDR3 DNA reads as TGCAGTGCTAGAGATCATACGGGGACCGGGGAGCTGTTTTTT.

This clonotype has a handful of counts. This rearrangement joins TRBV29-1 to TRBJ2-1; D uncertain. V lost 3 bases and J 0 bases, leaving 6 bases between the germline ends. This CDR3 has 13 residues. The germline V gene has CDR1 SQVTM and CDR2 ANQGSEA. The CDR3 protein is CSVDGFSYNEQFF. The CDR3 DNA sequence: TGCAGCGTTGATGGCTTCTCCTACAATGAGCAGTTCTTC.

About this clonotype itself: This may come from a read error, since a much larger clone is one base off. The rearrangement uses TRBV7-9 and TRBJ2-5; possible D gene TRBD1, 6 bases. V was clipped by 1 base and J by 6 bases, with 12 bases between them. The CDR3 length is 14 residues. Looked up from germline, CDR1 is SEHNR and CDR2 is FQNEAQ (reference sequence). The CDR3 DNA sequence: TGTGCCAGCAGCTTAGGCACCAGGGGCCAGACCCAGTACTTC. Its protein is CASSLGTRGQTQYF. Drawing the rest from reference TRBV7-9 and TRBJ2-5, the complete variable domain is DTGVSQNPRHKITKRGQNVTFRCDPISEHNRLYWYRQTLGQGPEFLTYFQNEAQLEKSRLLSDRFSAERPKGSFSTLEIQRTEQGDSAMYLCASSLGTRGQTQYFGPGTRLLVL.

This clonotype has more than one count but fewer than ten. The J gene is TRBJ2-4, the V gene TRBV28, with 8 nucleotides matching TRBD2. The CDR3 has 20 amino acids. The J segment lost 0 bases and the V segment lost 6 bases, leaving 19 bases of the junction unmatched. Germline lookup yields CDR1 MDHEN and CDR2 SYDVKM. The CDR3 is CASSLGGAAGWRLAKNIQYF. The CDR3 DNA follows: TGTGCCAGCAGCCTCGGGGGGGCGGCTGGATGGCGTCTAGCCAAAAACATTCAGTACTTC. Based on the CDR3 plus reference TRBV28 and TRBJ2-4, the full variable domain is DVKVTQSSRYLVKRTGEKVFLECVQDMDHENMFWYRQDPGLGLRLIYFSYDVKMKEKGDIPEGYSVSREKKERFSLILESASTNQTSMYLCASSLGGAAGWRLAKNIQYFGAGTRLSVL.

This clonotype was observed many times. CDR3 sequence (DNA): TGCAGTGCTAGTCGGGCTAGCGGATTAACTAGTAACGATTACGAGCAGTACTTC. It translates to CSASRASGLTSNDYEQYF. The rearrangement joins TRBV20-1 to TRBJ2-7; 7 bases line up with TRBD2. V shed 3 bases, J shed 4 bases, and the junction held 21 bases outside the gene matches. Germline V gene data show CDR1 as DFQATT and CDR2 as SNEGSKA (reference sequence). The CDR3 runs to 18 residues.

For this clonotype: With a much larger clone just one base away, this may be a read error. This rearrangement joins TRBV11-2 to TRBJ1-3, with D uncertain. The CDR3 has 11 residues. Germline CDR1 is SGHAT and CDR2 is FQNNGV. CDR3 region: CASCFPNTIYF. In DNA, the CDR3 is TGTGCCAGCTGCTTTCCCAACACCATATATTTT.

This clonotype was counted at least ten times. The chain has TRBV5-6 and TRBJ2-2; TRBD2 aligns across 11 bases. V dropped 0 bases and J dropped 6; count of bases not matched to a gene: 4. The CDR3 contains 16 residues. CDR1 SGHDT and CDR2 YYEEEE come from the germline V gene. CDR3 coding DNA: TGTGCCAGCAGCTTGGAGCTAGCGGGAGGCCCCGGGGAGCTGTTTTTT. Amino acid sequence: CASSLELAGGPGELFF.

This clonotype was found many times. V and J are TRBV29-1 and TRBJ2-3, with TRBD1 matching 10 bases. The trim removed 0 bases at V and 4 bases at J, leaving 4 bases unmatched. CDR1 and CDR2 from the germline V gene are SQVTM and ANQGSEA. The CDR3 is made up of 15 amino acids. CDR3 residues: CSVEEETGGPDTQYF. DNA for the CDR3: TGCAGCGTTGAAGAGGAGACAGGGGGCCCAGATACGCAGTATTTT.

This clonotype was observed many times. J is TRBJ2-7 and V is TRBV7-2; TRBD2 aligns across 10 bases. Germline V gene sequence: CDR1 SGHTA, CDR2 FQGNSA. V was pared by 5 bases and J by 4 bases, with 5 bases of the junction left unmatched. CDR3 length: 14 residues. DNA for the CDR3: TGTGCCAGCAGCCAGCGGGGGGGCGGGTACGAGCAGTACTTC. Its protein is CASSQRGGGYEQYF.

This clonotype was seen ten or more times. The chain links TRBV11-2 to TRBJ2-7, with 7 nucleotides matching TRBD2. Germline loops: CDR1 SGHAT, CDR2 FQNNGV. The length of the CDR3 is 17 residues. With V trimmed by 0 bases and J by 2 bases, 10 bases remained unmatched. The CDR3 bases are TGTGCCAGCAGCTTAGAGGTCGGGGGGTTTGGGGCCTACGAGCAGTACTTC. This sequence encodes CASSLEVGGFGAYEQYF.

The chain has TRBV6-1 and TRBJ2-7; 8 nucleotides match TRBD1. The germline V gene encodes CDR1 MNHNS and CDR2 SASEGT. The CDR3 sequence is 15 residues long. The trim removed 11 bases at V and 6 bases at J, leaving 18 bases unmatched. This CDR3 reads CASGGPGQATGEQYF. The CDR3 region has the DNA TGTGCCTCAGGTGGGCCGGGACAGGCTACGGGCGAGCAGTACTTC.

Comments on this clonotype: A much larger clone differs from this one at a single base, so this may be a read error. The J gene is TRBJ2-3, the V gene TRBV20-1, with TRBD2 matching over 11 bases. CDR1 and CDR2 from the germline V gene are DFQATT and SNEGSKA (reference sequence). The CDR3 extends over 14 amino acids. The CDR3 nucleotides read TGCAGTGCACAACTAGCGGGAGTCTCAGATACGAAGTATTTT. It encodes CSAQLAGVSDTKYF.